The present entry profiles one T cell receptor beta chain with its context. Antigen unknown. The record originates from a study of post-analysis software for immune sequencing data. Study-level findings and limits: Batch-mates among the samples co-clustered strongly by F measure. When patients were compared with controls, four to six TRBV segments were more frequent, TRBV5-6, TRBV5-1 and TRBV20-1 among them.

Each TCR beta cDNA library carried unique molecular identifiers. Each CDR3 protein is one row after TCRdb ran MiXCR on the PCR reads. This table holds about 540,000 distinct CDR3 sequences, roughly 34% found once. The CDR3 sequence is 15 residues long. After removal of 0 bases from V and 1 base from J, the junction contained 2 bases not matched to a gene. Germline V gene data show CDR1 as LGHDT and CDR2 as YNNKEL (reference sequence). The chain couples TRBV3-1 to TRBJ2-5; 7 bases line up with TRBD2. The specimen sequenced was blood. This receptor was identified in a girl under 18 with multiple sclerosis. In DNA form, the CDR3 reads TGTGCCAGCAGCCAAGAATGGGAGGGCCAAGAGACCCAGTACTTC. This translates into CASSQEWEGQETQYF.